The 17 T cell receptor beta chains presented below share a single source sample, sequenced in a study of beta chain features in type 1 diabetes. All of the isolated RNA was reverse transcribed, so expressed TCRB transcripts were sequenced. Repertoires were generated with immunoSEQ multiplex PCR, while TCRdb's copy carries only in-frame clones and drops some. The sample holds under 400,000 clones, 10% to 15% seen once. These TCRs' antigens remain unknown. Study conclusions and caveats: Within each of all four CD4+ subsets, Type 1 diabetes patients had TCRB CDR3s that were moderately but significantly shorter.

The sequencing input was naive CD4+ T cells from blood. All receptors derive from a woman between 18 and 29 years old with type 1 diabetes.

The chain has TRBV2 and TRBJ1-2, with D tentatively TRBD1 (6 bases). V shed 7 bases and J shed 8 bases, with 17 bases lying between them. Looked up from germline, CDR1 is SNHLY and CDR2 is FYNNEI. CDR3 length equals 13 residues. The CDR3 nucleotides read TGTGCCAGCATCTTACAGGGCGGAGACGGCTACACCTTC. The encoded protein is CASILQGGDGYTF.

The chain couples TRBV11-3 to TRBJ1-5; possibly TRBD1 for D (6 bases). CDR1 is SGHNT and CDR2 is YENEEA in the germline V gene. V lost 4 bases and J 8 bases, leaving 30 bases between the germline ends. The CDR3 has 19 amino acids. The DNA for the CDR3 is TGTGCCAGCAGCTCCCCTCGGAACAGGGCCCTCGGTTCCTGGAAGCCCCAGCATTTT. Translating gives CASSSPRNRALGSWKPQHF.

This clone has just a few counts. The chain carries TRBV9 and TRBJ1-5; 9 bases agree with TRBD1. Per the germline V gene, CDR1 is SGDLS and CDR2 is YYNGEE. J was trimmed by 4 bases and V by 4 bases; bases with no gene match: 12. CDR3 length: 17 residues. CDR3 protein: CASSPGEGTGRNQPQHF. The CDR3 nucleotides are TGTGCCAGCAGCCCTGGAGAAGGGACAGGGAGGAATCAGCCCCAGCATTTT. The full variable domain, rest sourced from reference TRBV9 and TRBJ1-5, is DSGVTQTPKHLITATGQRVTLRCSPRSGDLSVYWYQQSLDQGLQFLIQYYNGEERAKGNILERFSAQQFPDLHSELNLSSLELGDSALYFCASSPGEGTGRNQPQHFGDGTRLSIL.

This clone showed up just a few times. The rearrangement joins TRBV28 to TRBJ2-3; perhaps TRBD2 as D (6 bases). Trimming took off 8 bases at V and 3 bases at J, with 9 bases between the two ends. From germline, CDR1 is MDHEN and CDR2 SYDVKM. The CDR3 contains 12 residues. The CDR3 DNA follows: TGTGCCAGCGGCGGGGAGACAGATACGCAGTATTTT. It translates to CASGGETDTQYF.

Only a few counts were recorded for this clone. The genes are TRBV5-1 and TRBJ2-7; 9 nucleotides line up with TRBD2. In germline, CDR1 is SGHRS, CDR2 YFSETQ. CDR3 length: 14 amino acids. After removal of 4 bases from V and 6 bases from J, the junction contained 8 bases not matched to a gene. In DNA, the CDR3 is TGCGCCAGCAGCCCGCGGGAGGGCCAGCGCGAGCAGTACTTC. Protein sequence: CASSPREGQREQYF.

As concerns this clone: This CDR3 is also generated by other DNA sequences in the sample. This chain links TRBV4-3 with TRBJ2-5; D ambiguous. V lost 1 base, J lost 4 bases, and 7 bases lay in between. CDR1 LGHNA and CDR2 YSLEER come from the germline V gene. The CDR3 loop spans 13 amino acids. Here the CDR3 DNA reads TGCGCCAGCAGCCAAGTCCGAGGAGAGACCCAGTACTTC. It translates to CASSQVRGETQYF.

This clone was detected only a few times. This chain uses TRBV9 with TRBJ2-2, with 7 bases aligning to TRBD1. The length of the CDR3 is 13 residues. J was trimmed by 5 bases and V by 7 bases; bases with no gene match: 5. CDR1 is SGDLS, CDR2 YYNGEE, per germline. CDR3: CASGQGDTGELFF. DNA of the CDR3: TGTGCCAGCGGCCAGGGGGATACCGGGGAGCTGTTTTTT.

The genes are TRBV14 and TRBJ2-7, with TRBD1 matching 10 bases. Per germline, CDR1 SGHDN and CDR2 FVKESK. The J segment lost 4 bases and the V segment lost 3 bases, leaving 6 bases of the junction unmatched. The CDR3 covers 15 residues. CDR3 DNA sequence: TGTGCCAGCAGCCACGGCCGGGACAGGGGATACGAGCAGTACTTC. Translated: CASSHGRDRGYEQYF.

The CDR3: CASSPRGSGGANYPYNEQFF. The CDR3 coding sequence is TGCGCCAGCAGCCCCCGAGGGAGCGGGGGGGCCAATTACCCCTACAATGAGCAGTTCTTC. The chain links TRBV4-3 to TRBJ2-1; the match to TRBD2 covers 10 bases. Looked up from germline, CDR1 is LGHNA and CDR2 is YSLEER. CDR3 length: 20 amino acids. V gave up 4 bases and J gave up 2 bases; unmatched junction bases: 17.

There are a few counts of this clone. The chain employs TRBV15 and TRBJ2-3; TRBD1 matches at 9 bases. J gave up 5 bases and V 3 bases, and 9 bases lay outside the gene matches. This CDR3 contains 16 residues. Germline CDR1 is LNHNV and CDR2 is YYDKDF (reference sequence). CDR3 sequence (DNA): TGTGCCACCAGCAGGGTGGGGACAGGGTTCCAAGATACGCAGTATTTT. Translation gives CATSRVGTGFQDTQYF.

J is TRBJ1-5 and V is TRBV6-6, with D perhaps TRBD1 (6 bases). V lost 6 bases and J lost 9, with 21 bases in between. The CDR3 contains 15 residues. CDR1 MNHNY and CDR2 SVGAGI come from the germline V gene (reference sequence). The DNA of the CDR3 is TGTGCCAGCAGGGGGGCCGGTTCCGGGCAGGCGCCCCAGCATTTT. Protein sequence: CASRGAGSGQAPQHF.

This chain connects TRBV23-1 to TRBJ1-2; TRBD1 agrees at 7 bases. TRBV23-1 counts as an open reading frame of uncertain function. V gave up 2 bases and J gave up 7 bases; unmatched junction bases: 7. The CDR3 covers 14 residues. The DNA for the CDR3 is TGCGCCAGCAGTCAACTAGACAGGGTGGGTGGCTACACCTTC. Translated, it gives CASSQLDRVGGYTF.

The table lists this clone with a few counts. V and J are TRBV21-1 and TRBJ1-1. TRBV21-1 is recorded as a pseudogene. The length of the CDR3 is 11 residues. CDR3 sequence: CASTDGAEAFF. The CDR3 DNA is TGTGCCAGCACCGACGGGGCTGAAGCTTTCTTT.

Only a few counts were recorded for this clone. This sequence joins TRBV9 and TRBJ2-1, with 7 bases identical to TRBD1. Germline CDR1 is SGDLS and CDR2 is YYNGEE. The CDR3 loop spans 15 amino acids. The J segment lost 4 bases and the V segment lost 0 bases, leaving 4 bases of the junction unmatched. The CDR3 reads CASSVGGQSYNEQFF. In DNA form, the CDR3 reads TGTGCCAGCAGCGTAGGGGGACAGTCTTACAATGAGCAGTTCTTC.

This clone turned up a few times. This rearrangement joins TRBV30 to TRBJ2-3; D is unclear. CDR1 and CDR2 from the germline V gene are GTSNPN and SVGIG (reference sequence). Trimming removed 0 bases from V and 2 bases from J, with 3 bases in between. CDR3 length: 12 residues. For the CDR3, the DNA is TGTGCCTGGAGTGTAGCCACAGATACGCAGTATTTT. It codes for CAWSVATDTQYF.

A remark on this clone: The same CDR3 is also encoded by other DNA sequences in this sample. The chain is built from TRBV4-1 and TRBJ2-2; D remains unclear. This CDR3 spans 15 amino acids. V was pared by 1 base and J by 1 base, with 7 bases between. CDR1 is MGHRA, CDR2 YSYEKL, per germline. The CDR3 sequence is CASSQGSGNTGELFF. CDR3 sequence (DNA): TGCGCCAGCAGCCAAGGGTCGGGGAACACCGGGGAGCTGTTTTTT.

The table lists this clone with a few counts. The J gene is TRBJ1-2, the V gene TRBV5-4; 7 bases map to TRBD1. In germline, CDR1 is SGHNT, CDR2 YYREEE (reference sequence). CDR3 size: 14 residues. J was trimmed by 0 bases and V by 3 bases; bases with no gene match: 2. The CDR3 nucleotides are TGTGCCAGCAGCTCCGGACAGGCTAACTATGGCTACACCTTC. Its protein product is CASSSGQANYGYTF. The full variable domain, in which reference TRBV5-4 and TRBJ1-2 provide the parts outside the CDR3, is ETGVTQSPTHLIKTRGQQVTLRCSSQSGHNTVSWYQQALGQGPQFIFQYYREEENGRGNFPPRFSGLQFPNYSSELNVNALELDDSALYLCASSSGQANYGYTFGSGTRLTVV.